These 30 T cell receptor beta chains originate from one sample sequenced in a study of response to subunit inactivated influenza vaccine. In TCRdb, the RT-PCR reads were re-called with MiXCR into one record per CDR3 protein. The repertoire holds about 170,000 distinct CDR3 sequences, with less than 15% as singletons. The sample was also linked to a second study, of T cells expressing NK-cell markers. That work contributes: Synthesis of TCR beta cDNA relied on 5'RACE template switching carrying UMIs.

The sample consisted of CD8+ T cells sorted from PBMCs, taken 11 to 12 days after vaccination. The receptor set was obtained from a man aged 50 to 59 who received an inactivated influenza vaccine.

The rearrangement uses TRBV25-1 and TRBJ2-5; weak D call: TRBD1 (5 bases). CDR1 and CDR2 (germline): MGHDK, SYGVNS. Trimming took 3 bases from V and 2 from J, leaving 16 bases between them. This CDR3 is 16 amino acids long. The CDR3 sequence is CASSDLTVEIQETQYF. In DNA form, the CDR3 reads TGTGCCAGCAGTGATTTGACAGTGGAAATTCAAGAGACCCAGTACTTC.

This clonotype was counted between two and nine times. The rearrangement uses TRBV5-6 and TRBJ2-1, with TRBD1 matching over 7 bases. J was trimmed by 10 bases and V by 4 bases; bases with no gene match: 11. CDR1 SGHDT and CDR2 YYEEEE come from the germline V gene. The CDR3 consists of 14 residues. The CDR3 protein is CASSASTGFREQFF. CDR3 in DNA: TGTGCCAGCAGCGCCTCGACAGGGTTTCGCGAGCAGTTCTTC.

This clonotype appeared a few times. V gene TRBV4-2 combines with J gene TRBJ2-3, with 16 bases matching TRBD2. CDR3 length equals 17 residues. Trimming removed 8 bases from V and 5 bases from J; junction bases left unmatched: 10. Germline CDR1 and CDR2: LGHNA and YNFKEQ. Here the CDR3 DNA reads TGTGCCAGCGGGCCCTCGGGACTAGCGGGGGGGTTAGATACGCAGTATTTT. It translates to CASGPSGLAGGLDTQYF.

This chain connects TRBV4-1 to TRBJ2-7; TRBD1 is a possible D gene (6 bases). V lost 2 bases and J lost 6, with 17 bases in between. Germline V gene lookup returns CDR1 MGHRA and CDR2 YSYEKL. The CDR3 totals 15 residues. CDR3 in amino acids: CASSQQGPTMGEQYF. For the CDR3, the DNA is TGCGCCAGCAGCCAACAGGGGCCCACCATGGGCGAGCAGTACTTC.

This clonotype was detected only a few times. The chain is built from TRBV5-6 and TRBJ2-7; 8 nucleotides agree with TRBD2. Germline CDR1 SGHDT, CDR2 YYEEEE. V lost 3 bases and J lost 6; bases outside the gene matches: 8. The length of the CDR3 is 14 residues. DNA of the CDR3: TGTGCCAGCAGCTGGGCGACTAGCGACGGCGAGCAGTACTTC. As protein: CASSWATSDGEQYF.

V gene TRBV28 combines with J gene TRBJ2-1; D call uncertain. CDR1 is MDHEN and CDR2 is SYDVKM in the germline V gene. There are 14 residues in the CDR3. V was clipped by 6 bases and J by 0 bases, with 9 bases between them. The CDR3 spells CASSPPNSYNEQFF. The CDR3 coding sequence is TGTGCCAGCAGCCCCCCAAACTCCTACAATGAGCAGTTCTTC. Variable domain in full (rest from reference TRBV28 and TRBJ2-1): DVKVTQSSRYLVKRTGEKVFLECVQDMDHENMFWYRQDPGLGLRLIYFSYDVKMKEKGDIPEGYSVSREKKERFSLILESASTNQTSMYLCASSPPNSYNEQFFGPGTRLTVL.

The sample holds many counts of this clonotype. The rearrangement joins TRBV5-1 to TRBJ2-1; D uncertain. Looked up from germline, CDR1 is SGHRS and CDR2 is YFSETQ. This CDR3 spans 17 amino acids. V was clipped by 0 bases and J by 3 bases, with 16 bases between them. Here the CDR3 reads CASSLEADVYLYNEQFF. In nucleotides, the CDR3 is TGCGCCAGCAGCTTGGAGGCCGATGTCTACCTCTACAATGAGCAGTTCTTC.

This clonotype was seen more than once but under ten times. CDR3 in DNA: TGTGCCAGCCACCTTATCAGGCTCACAGATACGCAGTATTTT. Translated: CASHLIRLTDTQYF. The chain employs TRBV6-2 or TRBV6-3 and TRBJ2-3, with unresolved D. Germline values: CDR1 MNHEY, CDR2 SVGEGT. V was trimmed by 8 bases and J by 2 bases, leaving 14 bases between them. CDR3 length equals 14 residues.

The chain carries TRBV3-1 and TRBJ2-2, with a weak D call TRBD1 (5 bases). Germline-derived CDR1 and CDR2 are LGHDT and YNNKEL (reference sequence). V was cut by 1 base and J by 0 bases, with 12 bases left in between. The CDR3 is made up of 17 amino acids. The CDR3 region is CASSQVWVDTNTGELFF. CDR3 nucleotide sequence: TGTGCCAGCAGCCAAGTTTGGGTGGACACGAACACCGGGGAGCTGTTTTTT.

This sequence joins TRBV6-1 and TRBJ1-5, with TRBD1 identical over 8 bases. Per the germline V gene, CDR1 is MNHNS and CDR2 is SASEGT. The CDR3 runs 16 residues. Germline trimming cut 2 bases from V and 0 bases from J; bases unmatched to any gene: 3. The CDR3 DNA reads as TGTGCCAGCAGTGAAAACAGGGGGACTAGCAATCAGCCCCAGCATTTT. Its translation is CASSENRGTSNQPQHF.

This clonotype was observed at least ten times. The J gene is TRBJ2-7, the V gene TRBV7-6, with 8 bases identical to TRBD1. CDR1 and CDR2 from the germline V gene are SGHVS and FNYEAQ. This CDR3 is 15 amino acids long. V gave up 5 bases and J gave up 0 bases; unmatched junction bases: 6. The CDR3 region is CASSPGQGASYEQYF. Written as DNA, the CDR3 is TGTGCCAGCAGCCCCGGGCAGGGGGCCTCCTACGAGCAGTACTTC.

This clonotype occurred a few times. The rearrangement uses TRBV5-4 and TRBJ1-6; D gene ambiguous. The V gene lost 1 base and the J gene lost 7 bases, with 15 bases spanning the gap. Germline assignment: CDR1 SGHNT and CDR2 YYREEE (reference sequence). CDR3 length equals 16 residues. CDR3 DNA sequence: TGTGCCAGCAGCTTGCGGTCTAGAATCCAAAATTCACCCCTCCACTTT. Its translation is CASSLRSRIQNSPLHF.

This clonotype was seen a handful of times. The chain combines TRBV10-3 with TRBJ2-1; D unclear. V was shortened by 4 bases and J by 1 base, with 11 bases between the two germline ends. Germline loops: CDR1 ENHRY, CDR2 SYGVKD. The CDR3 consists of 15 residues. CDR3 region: CAISVLDGSYNEQFF. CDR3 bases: TGTGCCATCAGTGTTCTCGACGGATCCTACAATGAGCAGTTCTTC.

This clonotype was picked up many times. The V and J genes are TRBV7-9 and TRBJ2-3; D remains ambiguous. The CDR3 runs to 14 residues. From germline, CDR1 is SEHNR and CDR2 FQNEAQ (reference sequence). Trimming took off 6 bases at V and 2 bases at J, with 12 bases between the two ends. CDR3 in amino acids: CASRPARATDTQYF. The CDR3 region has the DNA TGTGCCAGCAGACCTGCTAGGGCCACAGATACGCAGTATTTT.

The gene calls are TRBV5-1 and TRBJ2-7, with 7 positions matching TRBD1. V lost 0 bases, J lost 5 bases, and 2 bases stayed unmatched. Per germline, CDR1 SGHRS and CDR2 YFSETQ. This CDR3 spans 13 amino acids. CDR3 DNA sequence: TGCGCCAGCAGCTTGGTAGGGGGCGACGAGCAGTACTTC. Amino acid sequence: CASSLVGGDEQYF.

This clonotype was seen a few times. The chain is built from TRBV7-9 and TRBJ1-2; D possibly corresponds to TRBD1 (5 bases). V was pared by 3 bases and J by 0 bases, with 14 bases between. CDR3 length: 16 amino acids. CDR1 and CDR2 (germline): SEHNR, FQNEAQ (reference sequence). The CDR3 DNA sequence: TGTGCCAGCAGCTTTACGGGGACTCAAGCTAACTATGGCTACACCTTC. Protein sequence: CASSFTGTQANYGYTF.

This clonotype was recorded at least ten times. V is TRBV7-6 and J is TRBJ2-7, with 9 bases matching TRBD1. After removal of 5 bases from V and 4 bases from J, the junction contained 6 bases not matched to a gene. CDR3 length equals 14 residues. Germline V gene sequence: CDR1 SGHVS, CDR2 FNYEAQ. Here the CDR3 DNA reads TGTGCCAGCAGCCAAACAGGGGGCGGGTACGAGCAGTACTTC. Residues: CASSQTGGGYEQYF.

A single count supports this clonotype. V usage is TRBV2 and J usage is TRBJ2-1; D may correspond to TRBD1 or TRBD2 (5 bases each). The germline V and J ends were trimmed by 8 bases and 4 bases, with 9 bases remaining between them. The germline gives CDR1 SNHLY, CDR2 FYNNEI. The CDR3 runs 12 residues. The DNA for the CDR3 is TGTGCCAGCCGGGGCGGTTACAATGAGCAGTTCTTC. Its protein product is CASRGGYNEQFF.

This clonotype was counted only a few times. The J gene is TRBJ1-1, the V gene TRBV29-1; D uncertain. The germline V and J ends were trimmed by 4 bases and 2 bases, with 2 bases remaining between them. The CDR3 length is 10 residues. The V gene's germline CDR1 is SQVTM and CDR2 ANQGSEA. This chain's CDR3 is CSVGNTEAFF. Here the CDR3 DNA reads TGCAGCGTTGGAAACACTGAAGCTTTCTTT.

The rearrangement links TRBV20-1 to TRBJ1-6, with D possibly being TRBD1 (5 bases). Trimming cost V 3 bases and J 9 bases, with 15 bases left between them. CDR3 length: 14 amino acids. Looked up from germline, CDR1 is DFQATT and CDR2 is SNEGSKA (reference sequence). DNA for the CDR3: TGCAGTGCTAGCCCCCTGGGGGGAAGTTCACCCCTCCACTTT. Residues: CSASPLGGSSPLHF.

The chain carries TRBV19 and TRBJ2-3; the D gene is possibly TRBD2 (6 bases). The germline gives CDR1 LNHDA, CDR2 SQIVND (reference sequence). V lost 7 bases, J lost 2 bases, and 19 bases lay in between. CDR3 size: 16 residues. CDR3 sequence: CASILVKTRLTDTQYF. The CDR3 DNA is TGTGCCAGTATCCTCGTGAAGACTAGGCTCACAGATACGCAGTATTTT. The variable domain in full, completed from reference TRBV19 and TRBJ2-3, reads DGGITQSPKYLFRKEGQNVTLSCEQNLNHDAMYWYRQDPGQGLRLIYYSQIVNDFQKGDIAEGYSVSREKKESFPLTVTSAQKNPTAFYLCASILVKTRLTDTQYFGPGTRLTVL.

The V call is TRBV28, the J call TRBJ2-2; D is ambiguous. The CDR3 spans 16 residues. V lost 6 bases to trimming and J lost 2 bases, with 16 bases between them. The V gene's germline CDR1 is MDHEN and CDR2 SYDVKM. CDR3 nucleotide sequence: TGTGCCAGCAGCTCCGAACTAACACCTAACACCGGGGAGCTGTTTTTT. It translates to CASSSELTPNTGELFF.

The CDR3 is CASSPSGTGDPGELFF. The CDR3 region has the DNA TGTGCCAGCAGCCCATCCGGGACAGGGGATCCCGGGGAGCTGTTTTTT. The rearrangement links TRBV27 to TRBJ2-2; 10 bases are shared with TRBD1. V lost 6 bases to trimming and J lost 6 bases; unmatched junction nucleotides: 10. CDR1 and CDR2 (germline): MNHEY, SMNVEV (reference sequence). This CDR3 has 16 residues.

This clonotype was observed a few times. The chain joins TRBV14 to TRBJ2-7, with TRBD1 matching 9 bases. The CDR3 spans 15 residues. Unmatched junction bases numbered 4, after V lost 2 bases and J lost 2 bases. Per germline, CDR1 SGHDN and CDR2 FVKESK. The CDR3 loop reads CASSQSRDRAYEQYF. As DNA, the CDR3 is TGTGCCAGCAGCCAAAGCCGGGACAGGGCCTACGAGCAGTACTTC.

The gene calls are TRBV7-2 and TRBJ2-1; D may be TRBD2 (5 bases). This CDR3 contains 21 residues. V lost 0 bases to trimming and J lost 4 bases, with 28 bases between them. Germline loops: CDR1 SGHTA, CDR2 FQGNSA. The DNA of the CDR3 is TGTGCCAGCAGCTTAGCGGAGTGGCAGCTGGTAAACTCGGGGTCTTACAATGAGCAGTTCTTC. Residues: CASSLAEWQLVNSGSYNEQFF.

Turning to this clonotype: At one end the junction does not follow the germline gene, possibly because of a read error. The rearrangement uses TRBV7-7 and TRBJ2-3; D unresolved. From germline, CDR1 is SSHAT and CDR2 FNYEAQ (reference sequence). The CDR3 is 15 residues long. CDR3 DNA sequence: TGTGCTAGCAGCTTCTCGGTCTCTAGCACAGATACGCAGTATTTT. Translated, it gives CASSFSVSSTDTQYF.

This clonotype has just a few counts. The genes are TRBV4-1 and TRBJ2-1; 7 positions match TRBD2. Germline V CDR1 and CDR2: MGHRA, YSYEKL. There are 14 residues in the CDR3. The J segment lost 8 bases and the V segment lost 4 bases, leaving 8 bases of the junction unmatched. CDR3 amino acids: CASSPGGRIHEQFF. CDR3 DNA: TGCGCCAGCAGCCCGGGCGGGAGAATACATGAGCAGTTCTTC.

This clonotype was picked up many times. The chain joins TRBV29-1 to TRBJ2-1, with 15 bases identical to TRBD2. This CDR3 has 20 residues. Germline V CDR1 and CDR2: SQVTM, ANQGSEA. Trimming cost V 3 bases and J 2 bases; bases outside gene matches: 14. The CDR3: CSVDNPGLAGGPYAYNEQFF. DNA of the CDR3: TGCAGCGTTGATAATCCCGGACTAGCGGGAGGGCCGTACGCCTACAATGAGCAGTTCTTC.

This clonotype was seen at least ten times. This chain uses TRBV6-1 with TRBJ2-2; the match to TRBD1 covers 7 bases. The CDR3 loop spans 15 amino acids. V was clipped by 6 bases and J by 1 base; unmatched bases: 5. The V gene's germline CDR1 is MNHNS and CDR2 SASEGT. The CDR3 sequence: CASSPRTGNTGELFF. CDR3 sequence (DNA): TGTGCCAGCAGCCCAAGGACAGGGAACACCGGGGAGCTGTTTTTT.

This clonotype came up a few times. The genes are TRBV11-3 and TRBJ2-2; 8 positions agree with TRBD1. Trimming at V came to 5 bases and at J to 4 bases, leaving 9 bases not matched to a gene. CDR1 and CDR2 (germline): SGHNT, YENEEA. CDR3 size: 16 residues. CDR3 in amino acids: CASSPDRGESTGELFF. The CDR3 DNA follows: TGTGCCAGCAGCCCCGACAGGGGCGAAAGCACCGGGGAGCTGTTTTTT. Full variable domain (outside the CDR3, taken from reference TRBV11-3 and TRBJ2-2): EAGVVQSPRYKIIEKKQPVAFWCNPISGHNTLYWYLQNLGQGPELLIRYENEEAVDDSQLPKDRFSAERLKGVDSTLKIQPAELGDSAVYLCASSPDRGESTGELFFGEGSRLTVL.